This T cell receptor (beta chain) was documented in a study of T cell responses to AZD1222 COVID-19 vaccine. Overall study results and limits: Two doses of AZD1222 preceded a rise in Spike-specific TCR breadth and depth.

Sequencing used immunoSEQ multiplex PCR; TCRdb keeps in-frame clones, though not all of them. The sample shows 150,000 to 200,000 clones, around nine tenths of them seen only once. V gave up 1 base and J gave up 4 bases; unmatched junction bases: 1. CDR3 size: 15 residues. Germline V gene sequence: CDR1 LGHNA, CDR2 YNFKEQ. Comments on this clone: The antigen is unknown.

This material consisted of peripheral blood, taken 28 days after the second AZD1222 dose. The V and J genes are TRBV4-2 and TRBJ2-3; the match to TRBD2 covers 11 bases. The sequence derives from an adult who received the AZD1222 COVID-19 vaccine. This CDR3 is CASSQALAGADTQYF. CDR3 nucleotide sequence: TGTGCCAGCAGCCAAGCACTAGCGGGAGCAGATACGCAGTATTTT.